This T cell receptor (beta chain) was retrieved from a study of blood T cell repertoires in COVID-19. Turning to the study itself: Samples came from the United States, Italy and Spain, spanning acute and convalescent COVID-19. PBMCs, B-cell-depleted T cells, or T cells were the source of the cDNA or gDNA that made up the material.

Original processing notes: Amplification from reference gene primers served as the basis for estimated nucleated cell counts. Data came from immunoSEQ multiplex PCR; TCRdb stores just in-frame clones and leaves some out. The V and J calls and clone size were taken over from that table, and D and trimming were inferred from the DNA. Of approximately 93,000 clones listed, 70% to 90% are singletons. Germline CDR1 ENHRY, CDR2 SYGVKD. The CDR3 is 18 residues long. V was pared by 3 bases and J by 0 bases, with 20 bases between. This clonotype originated in a man between 50 and 59 years old with active or convalescent COVID-19. The chain combines TRBV10-3 with TRBJ1-1, with a possible D match to TRBD1 (6 bases). Material for sequencing was peripheral blood. The CDR3 DNA follows: TGTGCCATCAGTGACCATCGACCAGGGACACCTATGAACACTGAAGCTTTCTTT. It specifies CAISDHRPGTPMNTEAFF.